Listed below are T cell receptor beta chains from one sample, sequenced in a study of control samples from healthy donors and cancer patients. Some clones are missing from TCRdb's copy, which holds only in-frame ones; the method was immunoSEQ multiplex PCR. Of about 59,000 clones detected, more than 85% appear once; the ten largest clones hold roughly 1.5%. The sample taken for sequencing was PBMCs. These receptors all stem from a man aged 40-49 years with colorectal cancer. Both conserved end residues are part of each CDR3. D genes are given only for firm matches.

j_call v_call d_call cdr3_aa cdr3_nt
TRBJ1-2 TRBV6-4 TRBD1 CASSGRTGDGSNYGYTF TGTGCCAGCAGTGGACGGACAGGGGATGGGTCTAACTATGGCTACACCTTC
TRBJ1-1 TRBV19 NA CASSIGGLNTEAFF TGTGCCAGTAGTATAGGGGGCCTCAACACTGAAGCTTTCTTT
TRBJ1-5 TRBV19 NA CASSMRQFNQPQHF TGTGCCAGTAGTATGCGACAGTTCAATCAGCCCCAGCATTTT
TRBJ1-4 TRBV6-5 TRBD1 CASSKRQGANEKLFF TGTGCCAGCAGTAAACGACAGGGGGCAAATGAAAAACTGTTTTTT
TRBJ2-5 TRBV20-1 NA CSVRGQETQYF TGCAGTGTCAGGGGCCAAGAGACCCAGTACTTC
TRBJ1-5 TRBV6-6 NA CASSRPLQGSNQPQHF TGTGCCAGCAGTAGACCACTACAGGGTAGCAATCAGCCCCAGCATTTT
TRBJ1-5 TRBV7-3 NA CASSLGGFNQPQHF TGTGCCAGCAGCTTAGGGGGTTTCAATCAGCCCCAGCATTTT
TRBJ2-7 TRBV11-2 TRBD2 CASSQGASGDYEQYF TGTGCCAGCAGCCAAGGGGCTAGCGGGGACTACGAGCAGTACTTC
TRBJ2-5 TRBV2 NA CASSELGGTQYF TGTGCCAGCAGTGAATTGGGGGGGACCCAGTACTTC
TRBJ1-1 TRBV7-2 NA CASSLSGSVTEAFF TGTGCCAGCAGCTTATCAGGGTCGGTCACTGAAGCTTTCTTT
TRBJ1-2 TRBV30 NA CAWSEGDYGYTF TGTGCCTGGAGTGAAGGGGACTATGGCTACACCTTC